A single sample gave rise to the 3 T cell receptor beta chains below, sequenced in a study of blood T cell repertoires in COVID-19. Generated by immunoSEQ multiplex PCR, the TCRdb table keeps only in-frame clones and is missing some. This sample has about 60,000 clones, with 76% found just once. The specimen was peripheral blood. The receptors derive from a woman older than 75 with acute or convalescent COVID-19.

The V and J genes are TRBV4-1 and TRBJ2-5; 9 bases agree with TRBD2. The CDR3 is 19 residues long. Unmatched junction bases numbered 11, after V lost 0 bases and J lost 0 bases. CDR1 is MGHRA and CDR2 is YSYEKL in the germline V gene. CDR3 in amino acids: CASSQDRGTSGPNQETQYF. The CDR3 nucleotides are TGCGCCAGCAGCCAAGATAGGGGTACTAGCGGGCCCAACCAAGAGACCCAGTACTTC.

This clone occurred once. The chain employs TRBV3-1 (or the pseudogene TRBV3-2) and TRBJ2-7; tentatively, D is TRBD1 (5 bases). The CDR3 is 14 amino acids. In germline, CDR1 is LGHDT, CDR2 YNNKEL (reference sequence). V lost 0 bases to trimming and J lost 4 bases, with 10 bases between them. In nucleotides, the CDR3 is TGTGCCAGCAGCCAAGATCATACAGGATACGAGCAGTACTTC. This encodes CASSQDHTGYEQYF.

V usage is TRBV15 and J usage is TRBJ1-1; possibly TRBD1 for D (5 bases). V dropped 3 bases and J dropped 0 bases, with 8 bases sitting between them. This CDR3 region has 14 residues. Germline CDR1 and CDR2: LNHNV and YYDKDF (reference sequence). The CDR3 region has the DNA TGTGCCACCAGCAGGGCAGGGCTGAACACTGAAGCTTTCTTT. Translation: CATSRAGLNTEAFF.